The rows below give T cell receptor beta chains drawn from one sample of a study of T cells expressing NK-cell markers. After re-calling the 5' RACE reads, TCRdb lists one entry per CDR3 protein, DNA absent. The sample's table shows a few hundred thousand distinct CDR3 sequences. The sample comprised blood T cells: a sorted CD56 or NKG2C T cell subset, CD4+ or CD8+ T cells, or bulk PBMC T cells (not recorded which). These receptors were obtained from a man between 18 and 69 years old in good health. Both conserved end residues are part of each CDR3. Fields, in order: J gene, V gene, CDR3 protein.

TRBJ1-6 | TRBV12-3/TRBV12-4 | CASSLSFSYNSPLHF
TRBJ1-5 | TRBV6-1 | CASRPGQGVHQPQHF
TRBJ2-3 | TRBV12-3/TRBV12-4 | CASSPSGTHTDTQYF
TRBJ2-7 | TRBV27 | CASSLTPSGQPYEQYF
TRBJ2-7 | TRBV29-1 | CSVSGDPSYEQYF
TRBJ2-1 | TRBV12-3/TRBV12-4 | CASSLDRGRIHEQFF
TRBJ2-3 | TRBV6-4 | CASSEASGGATDTQYF
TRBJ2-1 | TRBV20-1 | CSAPAPYNEQFF
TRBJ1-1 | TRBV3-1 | CASRASSGLEAFF
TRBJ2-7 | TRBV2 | CASRRPGQGGYEQYF
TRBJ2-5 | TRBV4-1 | CASSLSANEETQYF
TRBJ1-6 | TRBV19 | CASRPVGFGVNSPLHF
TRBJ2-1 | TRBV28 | CASSLAGLRGQFF
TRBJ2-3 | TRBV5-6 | CASSLPGGGTDTQYF
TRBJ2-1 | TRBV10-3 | CAISRRERGGLNEQFF
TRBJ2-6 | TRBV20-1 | CSARARANGANVLTF
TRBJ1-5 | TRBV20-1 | CSARGDRERSNQPQHF
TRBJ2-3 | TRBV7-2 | CASSLVRGSTSTDTQYF
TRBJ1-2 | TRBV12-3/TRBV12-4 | CASSLSGTYGYTF
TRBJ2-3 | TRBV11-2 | CASSPGRGDTQYF
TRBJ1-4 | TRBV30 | CAWRILDAEKLFF
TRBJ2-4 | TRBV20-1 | CSASGLAVAKNIQYF
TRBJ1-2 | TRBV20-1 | CSARAGTGDGVYGYTF
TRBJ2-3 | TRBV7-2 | CASSLGGGYQSDTQYF
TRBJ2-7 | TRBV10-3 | CAITGDRSHEQYF
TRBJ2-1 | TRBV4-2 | CASSQGTNGNEQFF
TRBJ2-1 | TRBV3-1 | CASSPLLGTGLNEQFF
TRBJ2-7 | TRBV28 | CASRPPDSSSYEQYF
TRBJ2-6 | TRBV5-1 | CASSVAGSGANVLTF
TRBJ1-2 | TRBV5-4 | CASSFSAVSNYGYTF
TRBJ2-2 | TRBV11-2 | CASAPRGPGELFF